The 24 T cell receptor beta chains below come from one sample, sequenced in a study of identical twins (dated by TCRdb to the mid-2010s). Library generation was performed with 5' RACE. Sequencing used an Illumina HiSeq 2000. The public reads were run again by TCRdb, first through fastp at Q25 and then through MiXCR, and only productive beta chains were kept. One record per CDR3 amino acid sequence lists the most common genes and DNA. For this sample there are hundreds of thousands of distinct CDR3 sequences; roughly 9.4% appear just once. The leading ten clones occupy 5.1% of the sample. What was sequenced was memory (CD45RO+) T cells sorted from blood. Read against the paper, the sample's cell subset or site label means: CD45RO+ enriched T cells. The receptor set was obtained from a woman aged 18-29 years in good health.

The chain recombines TRBV27 with TRBJ2-1; D is ambiguous. V lost 4 bases to trimming and J lost 0 bases, with 16 bases between them. Germline assignment: CDR1 MNHEY and CDR2 SMNVEV (reference sequence). The CDR3 is 17 residues long. The CDR3 nucleotides read TGTGCCAGCAGTTCCATCAGGTGGAAGAGCTCCTACAATGAGCAGTTCTTC. As protein: CASSSIRWKSSYNEQFF.

This clonotype was detected only a few times. This chain links TRBV7-9 with TRBJ2-7; the D is unclear. From germline, CDR1 is SEHNR and CDR2 FQNEAQ (reference sequence). CDR3 length: 13 amino acids. V gave up 3 bases and J gave up 0 bases, with 6 bases separating them. The CDR3, as DNA: TGTGCCAGCAGCTTTCCGAACTCCTACGAGCAGTACTTC. This gives the protein CASSFPNSYEQYF.

In nucleotides, the CDR3 is TGTGCCAGCAGTTTCGGCGTACCACCCCTCCACTTT. This encodes CASSFGVPPLHF. The J gene is TRBJ1-6, the V gene TRBV12-3 or TRBV12-4; D is unresolved. The CDR3 is made up of 12 amino acids. V lost 3 bases, J lost 11 bases, and 8 bases lay in between.

This clonotype was seen a handful of times. The V call is TRBV7-9, the J call TRBJ1-1; D gene unclear. Trimming stripped 4 bases from V and 7 bases from J, with 7 bases between. The germline CDR1 and CDR2 sequences are SEHNR and FQNEAQ (reference sequence). CDR3 size: 11 residues. The CDR3: CASSSRGEAFF. The CDR3 bases are TGTGCCAGCAGCTCGAGAGGTGAAGCTTTCTTT.

The chain recombines TRBV12-3 or TRBV12-4 with TRBJ2-1; the D is unclear. Between the trimmed V and J ends, which lost 7 bases and 5 bases, there was a span of 9 bases. The CDR3 loop spans 12 amino acids. The CDR3, as DNA: TGTGCCAGCACATACCGAGACAATGAGCAGTTCTTC. Its translation: CASTYRDNEQFF.

The table lists this clonotype with many counts. The rearrangement links TRBV5-6 to TRBJ1-1; TRBD1 is a possible D gene (6 bases). Germline V CDR1 and CDR2: SGHDT, YYEEEE. The V and J ends lost 4 bases and 2 bases respectively, with 18 bases between them. This CDR3 region has 16 residues. The CDR3 loop is CASSTVGGAGNTEAFF. The CDR3 bases are TGTGCCAGCAGCACGGTGGGGGGGGCAGGTAACACTGAAGCTTTCTTT.

The V gene is TRBV7-2, the J gene TRBJ2-5; D might be TRBD2 (6 bases). The CDR3 totals 15 residues. Trimming shortened V by 2 bases and J by 3 bases, and 13 bases separated the two germline ends. CDR1 is SGHTA and CDR2 is FQGNSA in the germline V gene. The DNA of the CDR3 is TGTGCCAGCAGCTTATATGGGACGGGAGAAGAGACCCAGTACTTC. As protein: CASSLYGTGEETQYF.

This clonotype was recorded many times. The chain is built from TRBV5-1 and TRBJ1-1; D is unresolved. The germline gives CDR1 SGHRS, CDR2 YFSETQ. The length of the CDR3 is 14 residues. Trimming removed 7 bases at V and 3 bases at J, with 16 bases between. The CDR3 spells CASGQEGSYTEAFF. The CDR3 DNA is TGCGCCAGCGGCCAGGAGGGCAGCTACACTGAAGCTTTCTTT.

The chain recombines TRBV4-3 with TRBJ1-4, with D hard to call. V dropped 0 bases and J dropped 6 bases, with 8 bases sitting between them. Germline loops: CDR1 LGHNA, CDR2 YSLEER. This CDR3 has 14 amino acids. CDR3 in amino acids: CASSQDGTDEKLFF. The CDR3 region has the DNA TGCGCCAGCAGCCAAGATGGCACGGATGAAAAACTGTTTTTT.

V and J are TRBV28 and TRBJ2-5; 7 nucleotides agree with TRBD2. Germline CDR1 and CDR2: MDHEN and SYDVKM. There are 14 residues in the CDR3. Trimming at V came to 10 bases and at J to 6 bases, leaving 14 bases not matched to a gene. The CDR3 loop is CAIRGTRAGQTQYF. CDR3 bases: TGTGCCATCCGCGGGACTCGAGCGGGGCAGACCCAGTACTTC.

This clonotype showed up many times. The chain recombines TRBV7-9 with TRBJ2-3; either TRBD1 or TRBD2 may supply D (5 bases each). From germline, CDR1 is SEHNR and CDR2 FQNEAQ (reference sequence). This CDR3 region has 12 residues. With 6 bases removed from V and 4 bases from J, the gap between germline ends came to 8 bases. The CDR3 sequence is CASRGTADTQYF. DNA for the CDR3: TGTGCCAGCAGAGGGACGGCAGATACGCAGTATTTT.

This clonotype was recorded a few times. The rearrangement joins TRBV11-3 to TRBJ2-2; D call uncertain. Trimming removed 5 bases from V and 4 bases from J, with 11 bases in between. Germline V gives CDR1 SGHNT, CDR2 YENEEA. The CDR3 loop spans 14 amino acids. The CDR3 DNA follows: TGTGCCAGCAGCCCGTACAGAGGCACCGGGGAGCTGTTTTTT. As protein: CASSPYRGTGELFF.

The V call is TRBV7-9, the J call TRBJ2-4, with 10 bases that match TRBD2. The CDR3 runs 15 residues. With 4 bases clipped from V and 3 bases from J, the junction kept 3 bases outside the gene matches. CDR1 is SEHNR and CDR2 is FQNEAQ in the germline V gene (reference sequence). The CDR3 loop is CASSYSGGNKNIQYF. Written as DNA, the CDR3 is TGTGCCAGCAGCTATAGCGGGGGGAACAAAAACATTCAGTACTTC.

This chain uses TRBV5-5 with TRBJ2-1, with D possibly TRBD1 on 6 matching bases. The CDR3 spans 12 residues. V dropped 1 base and J dropped 11 bases, with 10 bases sitting between them. The germline gives CDR1 SGHKS, CDR2 YYEKEE (reference sequence). The CDR3 region is CASSLLGTQQFF. In DNA, the CDR3 is TGTGCCAGCAGCTTGCTCGGGACACAGCAGTTCTTC.

This chain uses TRBV6-1 with TRBJ1-5; TRBD1 matches 7 bases. V lost 2 bases and J lost 7; bases outside the gene matches: 11. Germline CDR1 reads MNHNS; CDR2 reads SASEGT. The CDR3 length is 16 residues. CDR3 coding DNA: TGTGCCAGCAGTGAAATTAGTAGCAGGGGGTGGCAGCCCCAGCATTTT. This encodes CASSEISSRGWQPQHF.

The sample holds a few counts of this clonotype. This chain joins TRBV24-1 and TRBJ2-7; tentative D call: TRBD2 (6 bases). This CDR3 is 17 amino acids long. V was clipped by 4 bases and J by 4 bases, with 22 bases between them. Germline loops: CDR1 KGHDR, CDR2 SFDVKD. DNA of the CDR3: TGTGCCACCAGTGAGCTAGCGCCTTCTACCATGGGATACGAGCAGTACTTC. Amino acid sequence: CATSELAPSTMGYEQYF.

This chain links TRBV20-1 with TRBJ1-1, with D perhaps TRBD1 (5 bases). The V end lost 7 bases, the J end lost 5 bases, and 11 bases lay between the germline ends. CDR3 length: 11 amino acids. Germline V gene sequence: CDR1 DFQATT, CDR2 SNEGSKA (reference sequence). DNA of the CDR3: TGCAGTGGAGGGGCTACTACTGAAGCTTTCTTT. It specifies CSGGATTEAFF.

V usage is TRBV4-2 and J usage is TRBJ1-1; 12 bases are shared with TRBD1. CDR3 length: 15 residues. Trimming removed 3 bases from V and 2 bases from J; junction bases left unmatched: 1. CDR1 and CDR2 (germline): LGHNA, YNFKEQ. CDR3 sequence reads: CASSQGQGANTEAFF. CDR3 bases: TGTGCCAGCAGCCAGGGACAGGGGGCTAACACTGAAGCTTTCTTT.

The rearrangement links TRBV3-1 to TRBJ2-3, with 12 bases matching TRBD2. The J segment lost 3 bases and the V segment lost 5 bases, leaving 9 bases of the junction unmatched. The germline gives CDR1 LGHDT, CDR2 YNNKEL (reference sequence). This CDR3 is built from 17 residues. The DNA for the CDR3 is TGTGCCAGCAGCATAATGACCGGGACTAGCGGGACAGATACGCAGTATTTT. This encodes CASSIMTGTSGTDTQYF.

This clonotype was recorded at least ten times. V is TRBV30 and J is TRBJ2-1; D remains ambiguous. V gave up 1 base and J gave up 4 bases, with 5 bases separating them. This CDR3 has 12 residues. The germline V gene has CDR1 GTSNPN and CDR2 SVGIG (reference sequence). CDR3 protein: CAWSANYNEQFF. The CDR3 coding sequence is TGTGCCTGGAGTGCAAATTACAATGAGCAGTTCTTC.

This clonotype has a handful of counts. The genes are TRBV3-1 and TRBJ1-1, with 8 bases matching TRBD1. Unmatched junction bases numbered 5, after V lost 3 bases and J lost 11 bases. There are 12 residues in the CDR3. In germline, CDR1 is LGHDT, CDR2 YNNKEL (reference sequence). CDR3 nucleotide sequence: TGTGCCAGCAGCCAGGGACAGGTACGGGCTTTCTTT. It encodes CASSQGQVRAFF.

The sample holds a few counts of this clonotype. J is TRBJ1-6 and V is TRBV5-1; 7 bases agree with TRBD1. Germline CDR1 reads SGHRS; CDR2 reads YFSETQ. Losses at the gene ends were 2 bases for V and 5 bases for J; bases not matched to a gene: 10. The CDR3 extends over 17 amino acids. Here the CDR3 reads CASSFEATGQNNSPLHF. CDR3 nucleotide sequence: TGCGCCAGCAGCTTTGAAGCTACGGGACAGAATAATTCACCCCTCCACTTT.

Only a few counts were recorded for this clonotype. The chain uses TRBV19 and TRBJ2-3; 8 nucleotides align to TRBD2. CDR3 length equals 15 residues. CDR1 is LNHDA, CDR2 SQIVND, per germline (reference sequence). J gave up 2 bases and V 8 bases, and 9 bases lay outside the gene matches. The CDR3 nucleotides read TGTGCCAGTGCGGCGGGGGGATTCTCCACAGATACGCAGTATTTT. This encodes CASAAGGFSTDTQYF.

The rearrangement joins TRBV9 to TRBJ1-2; the D gene is possibly TRBD1 (5 bases). Trimming removed 4 bases at V and 8 bases at J, with 18 bases between. Germline V gene lookup returns CDR1 SGDLS and CDR2 YYNGEE. The CDR3 is 14 residues long. CDR3 sequence reads: CASSNRNLVLGYTF. In DNA form, the CDR3 reads TGTGCCAGCAGCAACAGGAATCTGGTGTTGGGCTACACCTTC.